This TCR beta chain was observed in a study of cytomegalovirus exposure and HLA in healthy donors. Turning to this clone: Its antigen is still unknown.

This CDR3 has 17 residues. Germline trimming cut 4 bases from V and 9 bases from J; bases unmatched to any gene: 13. CDR1 is SGHTA, CDR2 FQGNSA, per germline. Study conclusions and caveats: Specific recognition of CMV antigens was confirmed in vitro for a few chains (all CMV-associated).

The PCR was carried out with 60 Vbeta primers and 13 Jbeta primers. The method was immunoSEQ multiplex PCR; TCRdb's version includes in-frame clones alone and lacks a portion of them. The sample records over 150,000 clones, 80% being singletons. The material sequenced was PBMCs. This receptor was obtained from a man aged 25 to 40 in good health and CMV-seronegative. The chain uses TRBV7-2 and TRBJ2-2; TRBD2 matches 11 bases. The CDR3 spells CASSSHSGGALVRELFF. The CDR3 bases are TGTGCCAGCAGCTCCCATAGCGGGGGGGCCCTTGTCAGGGAGCTGTTTTTT.